These 9 T cell receptor beta chains were all obtained from the same sample, sequenced in a study of neoadjuvant nivolumab and ipilimumab in lung cancer. Repertoires were generated with immunoSEQ multiplex PCR, while TCRdb's copy carries only in-frame clones and drops some. The sample shows about 20,000 clones, 70% to 80% of them seen only once. The input for sequencing was tumor tissue, taken after neoadjuvant nivolumab, alone or with ipilimumab, at or shortly before surgery. The source of these receptors is an adult with non-small cell lung cancer.

This clone was seen only a few times. The chain uses TRBV2 and TRBJ2-7; TRBD2 is a possible D gene (6 bases). Trimming removed 1 base from V and 1 base from J, with 11 bases in between. Germline V gene lookup returns CDR1 SNHLY and CDR2 FYNNEI. This CDR3 contains 15 residues. The CDR3: CASSEGGVPSYEQYF. The CDR3, as DNA: TGTGCCAGCAGTGAAGGGGGGGTACCATCCTACGAGCAGTACTTC.

The chain recombines TRBV5-4 with TRBJ1-6; TRBD1 is a possible D gene (5 bases). Germline V gene data show CDR1 as SGHNT and CDR2 as YYREEE (reference sequence). The CDR3 loop spans 13 amino acids. V shed 0 bases and J shed 7 bases, with 5 bases lying between them. The CDR3: CASSLDRNSPLHF. CDR3 DNA: TGTGCCAGCAGCTTGGACAGGAATTCACCCCTCCACTTT.

The gene calls are TRBV7-2 and TRBJ1-5; D is unresolved. Trimming cost V 1 base and J 6 bases, with 10 bases left between them. Germline V gene sequence: CDR1 SGHTA, CDR2 FQGNSA. The CDR3 is 14 residues long. CDR3 protein: CASSLVPPLQPQHF. Here the CDR3 DNA reads TGTGCCAGCAGCTTAGTCCCCCCCCTTCAGCCCCAGCATTTT.

The genes are TRBV7-3 and TRBJ2-5; TRBD1 agrees at 10 bases. CDR3 length equals 16 residues. Germline V gene lookup returns CDR1 SGHTA and CDR2 FQGTGA. The V and J ends lost 5 bases and 1 base, in that order; junction bases with no gene match: 7. CDR3 DNA sequence: TGTGCCAGCAGCCCAAGGACAGGGGGTTTCCAAGAGACCCAGTACTTC. Translated, it gives CASSPRTGGFQETQYF.

Only one count was recorded for this clone. V gene TRBV6-5 combines with J gene TRBJ1-1, with D perhaps matching TRBD1 (5 bases). V lost 7 bases, J lost 1 base, and 10 bases lay in between. Germline V gene sequence: CDR1 MNHEY, CDR2 SVGAGI. The CDR3 runs to 13 residues. The CDR3, as DNA: TGTGCCAGCAAGGGGCAGACGAACACTGAAGCTTTCTTT. Protein sequence: CASKGQTNTEAFF.

This chain links TRBV5-6 with TRBJ2-7; TRBD1 might be the D (6 bases). Germline V gene data show CDR1 as SGHDT and CDR2 as YYEEEE. This CDR3 has 16 amino acids. V gave up 2 bases and J gave up 2 bases, with 17 bases separating them. The CDR3 DNA reads as TGTGCCAGCAGCTTTGGTTGGGGGCCACACCCCTACGAGCAGTACTTC. Amino acids: CASSFGWGPHPYEQYF.

This clone is judged medium-sized (0.01 to 0.1%). V is TRBV6-5 and J is TRBJ1-3, with TRBD1 identical over 7 bases. This CDR3 has 15 amino acids. J gave up 2 bases and V 7 bases, and 8 bases lay outside the gene matches. From germline, CDR1 is MNHEY and CDR2 SVGAGI. The CDR3 DNA is TGTGCCAGCATTCCACAGACAGGGCCTGGAAACACCATATATTTT. Protein sequence: CASIPQTGPGNTIYF.

The V and J genes are TRBV9 and TRBJ2-1; perhaps TRBD1 as D (6 bases). The V end lost 0 bases, the J end lost 5 bases, and 15 bases lay between the germline ends. Germline V gene sequence: CDR1 SGDLS, CDR2 YYNGEE. The CDR3 is made up of 16 amino acids. The CDR3 nucleotides read TGTGCCAGCAGCGTAGAATCAGGGGCGCCGGACAATGAGCAGTTCTTC. Protein sequence: CASSVESGAPDNEQFF.

The chain carries TRBV2 and TRBJ2-3; 7 nucleotides agree with TRBD1. V shed 2 bases and J 2 bases; nucleotides not matched to a gene: 10. CDR1 is SNHLY, CDR2 FYNNEI, per germline. The CDR3 totals 17 residues. CDR3 DNA: TGTGCCAGCAGTGAAAACAGGGGCCGAATGTTCACAGATACGCAGTATTTT. Translation gives CASSENRGRMFTDTQYF. Combining the CDR3 with reference TRBV2 and TRBJ2-3 gives the whole variable domain EPEVTQTPSHQVTQMGQEVILRCVPISNHLYFYWYRQILGQKVEFLVSFYNNEISEKSEIFDDQFSVERPDGSNFTLKIRSTKLEDSAMYFCASSENRGRMFTDTQYFGPGTRLTVL.